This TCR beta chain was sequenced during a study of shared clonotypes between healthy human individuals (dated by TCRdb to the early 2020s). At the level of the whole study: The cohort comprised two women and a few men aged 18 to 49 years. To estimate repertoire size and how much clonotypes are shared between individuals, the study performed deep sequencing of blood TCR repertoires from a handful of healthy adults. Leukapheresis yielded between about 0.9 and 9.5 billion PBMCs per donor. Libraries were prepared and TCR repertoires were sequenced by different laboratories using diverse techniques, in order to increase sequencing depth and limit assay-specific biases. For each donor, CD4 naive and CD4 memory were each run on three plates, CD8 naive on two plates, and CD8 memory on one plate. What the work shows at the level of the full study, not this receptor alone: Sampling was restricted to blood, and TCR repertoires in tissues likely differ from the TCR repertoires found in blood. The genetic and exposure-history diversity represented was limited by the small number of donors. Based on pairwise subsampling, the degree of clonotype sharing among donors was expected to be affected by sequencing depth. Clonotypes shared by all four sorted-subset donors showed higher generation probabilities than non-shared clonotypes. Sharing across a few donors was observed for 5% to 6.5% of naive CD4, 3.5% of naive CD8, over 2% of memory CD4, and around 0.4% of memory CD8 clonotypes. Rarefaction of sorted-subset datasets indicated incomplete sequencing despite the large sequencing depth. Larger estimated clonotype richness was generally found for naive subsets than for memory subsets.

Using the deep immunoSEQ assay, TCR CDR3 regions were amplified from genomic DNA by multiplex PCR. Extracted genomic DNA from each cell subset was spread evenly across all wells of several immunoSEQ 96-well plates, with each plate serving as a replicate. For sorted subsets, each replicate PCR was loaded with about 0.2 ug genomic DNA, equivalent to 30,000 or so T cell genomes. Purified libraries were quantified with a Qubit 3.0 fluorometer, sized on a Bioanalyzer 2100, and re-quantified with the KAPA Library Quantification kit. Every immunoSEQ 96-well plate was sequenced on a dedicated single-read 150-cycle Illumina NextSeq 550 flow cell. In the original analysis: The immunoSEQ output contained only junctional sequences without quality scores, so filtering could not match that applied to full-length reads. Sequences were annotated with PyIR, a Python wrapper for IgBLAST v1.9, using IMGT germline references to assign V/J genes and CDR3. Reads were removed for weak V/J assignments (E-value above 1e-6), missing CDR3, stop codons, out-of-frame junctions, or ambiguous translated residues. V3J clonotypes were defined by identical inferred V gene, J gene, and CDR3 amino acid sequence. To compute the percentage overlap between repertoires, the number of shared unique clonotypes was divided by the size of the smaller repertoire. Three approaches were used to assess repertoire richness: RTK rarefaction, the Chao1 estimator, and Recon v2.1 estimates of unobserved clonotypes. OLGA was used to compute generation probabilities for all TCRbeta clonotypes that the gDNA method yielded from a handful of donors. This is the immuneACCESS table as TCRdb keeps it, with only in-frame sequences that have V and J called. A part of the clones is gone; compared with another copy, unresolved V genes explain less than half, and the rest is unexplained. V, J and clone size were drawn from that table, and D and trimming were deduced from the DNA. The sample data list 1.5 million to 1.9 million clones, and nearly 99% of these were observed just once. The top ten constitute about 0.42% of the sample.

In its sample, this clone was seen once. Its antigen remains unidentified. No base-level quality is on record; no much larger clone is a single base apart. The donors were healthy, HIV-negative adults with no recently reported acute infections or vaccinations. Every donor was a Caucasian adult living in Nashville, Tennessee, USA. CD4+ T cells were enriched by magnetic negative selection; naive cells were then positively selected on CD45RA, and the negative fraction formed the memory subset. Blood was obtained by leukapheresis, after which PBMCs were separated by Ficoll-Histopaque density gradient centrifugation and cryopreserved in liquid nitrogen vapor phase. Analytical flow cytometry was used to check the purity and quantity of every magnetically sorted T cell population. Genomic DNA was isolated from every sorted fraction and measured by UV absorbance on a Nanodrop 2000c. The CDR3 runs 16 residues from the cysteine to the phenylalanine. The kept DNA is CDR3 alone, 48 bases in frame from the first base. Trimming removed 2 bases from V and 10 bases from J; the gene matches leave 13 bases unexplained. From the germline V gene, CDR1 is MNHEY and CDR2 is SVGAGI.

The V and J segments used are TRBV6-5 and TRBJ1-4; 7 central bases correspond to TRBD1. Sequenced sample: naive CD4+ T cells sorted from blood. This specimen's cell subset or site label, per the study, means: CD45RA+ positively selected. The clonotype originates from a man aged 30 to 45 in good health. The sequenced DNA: TGTGCCAGCAGTTACCAGACAGACAGGGCCAGGGGAAAACTGTTTTTT. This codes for CASSYQTDRARGKLFF.